Given below is one T cell receptor beta chain in context. No antigen is known for it. Germline V CDR1 and CDR2: LNHDA, SQIVND (reference sequence). This CDR3 is 15 amino acids long. V lost 3 bases and J 7 bases, leaving 13 bases between the germline ends. This record comes from a study of cytomegalovirus exposure and HLA in healthy donors. Whole-study results and caveats: A later analysis by the authors found several of the most significant clusters apparently linked to common viral pathogens.

13 Jbeta primers and 60 Vbeta primers were used for the PCR. Profiled with immunoSEQ multiplex PCR; TCRdb holds only in-frame clones, not every one. The data contain around 94,000 clones, around 80% of them singletons. This sequence was found in a male donor in good health and CMV-seropositive. Input material: PBMCs. The rearrangement joins TRBV19 to TRBJ1-6; no clear D. CDR3 protein: CASSMASQLNSPLHF. The CDR3 DNA is TGTGCCAGTAGTATGGCTTCGCAGTTGAATTCACCCCTCCACTTT. The full variable domain, in which reference TRBV19 and TRBJ1-6 provide the parts outside the CDR3, is DGGITQSPKYLFRKEGQNVTLSCEQNLNHDAMYWYRQDPGQGLRLIYYSQIVNDFQKGDIAEGYSVSREKKESFPLTVTSAQKNPTAFYLCASSMASQLNSPLHFGNGTRLTVT.